A selection of T cell receptor beta chains follows, all from one sample in a study of cytomegalovirus exposure and HLA in healthy donors. The protocol was immunoSEQ multiplex PCR, while the TCRdb copy is restricted to in-frame clones and leaves out a portion. The table records hundreds of thousands of clones, around 76% of them present only once. The specimen sequenced was PBMCs. The receptors shown here come from a man aged 18 to 30 in good health and CMV-seronegative. Both conserved end residues are part of each CDR3. A D gene is named only where the DNA matches it firmly. Size is omitted from some rows. Given values are once, few, many or a class for expanded clones.

>TRBJ2-1|-|TRBV28|-
CASQYGNEQFF
TGTGCCAGCCAGTATGGCAATGAGCAGTTCTTC
>TRBJ2-7|-|TRBV6-1|few
CAILSYEQYF
TGTGCCATCCTATCCTACGAGCAGTACTTC
>TRBJ2-3|-|TRBV20-1|-
CSARIPNTQYF
TGCAGTGCTAGAATCCCCAATACGCAGTATTTT
>TRBJ2-1|-|TRBV9|-
CASSVLQVSGNEQFF
TGTGCCAGCAGCGTACTTCAGGTTTCTGGCAATGAGCAGTTCTTC
>TRBJ1-4|TRBD1|TRBV5-1|once
CASSFEGGREKLFF
TGCGCCAGCAGCTTTGAAGGGGGCAGGGAAAAACTGTTTTTT
>TRBJ2-7|-|TRBV15|once
CATSREDSGLSYEQYF
TGTGCCACCAGCAGAGAGGACTCTGGACTATCCTACGAGCAGTACTTC
>TRBJ1-1|-|TRBV4-2|-
CASSQEVGGTEAFF
TGTGCCAGCAGCCAAGAGGTAGGGGGAACTGAAGCTTTCTTT
>TRBJ1-2|-|TRBV7-9|-
CASSSKTAGYTF
TGTGCCAGCAGCTCTAAAACAGCTGGCTACACCTTC
>TRBJ1-5|TRBD1|TRBV5-5|-
CASSPADRGYQPQHF
TGTGCCAGCAGCCCGGCCGACAGGGGGTATCAGCCCCAGCATTTT
>TRBJ2-5|TRBD2|TRBV7-9|-
CASSLEAGGPRETQYF
TGTGCCAGCAGCTTAGAAGCGGGAGGGCCACGGGAGACCCAGTACTTC
>TRBJ2-1|TRBD2|TRBV9|-
CASSPRSGSSYNEQFF
TGTGCCAGCAGCCCCCGCAGCGGGAGCTCCTACAATGAGCAGTTCTTC
>TRBJ2-1|-|TRBV2|-
CASSPEWGPYNEQFF
TGTGCCAGCAGTCCGGAGTGGGGGCCCTACAATGAGCAGTTCTTC
>TRBJ2-1|-|TRBV9|-
CASSPGLVYNEQFF
TGTGCCAGCAGCCCAGGACTGGTTTACAATGAGCAGTTCTTC
>TRBJ2-4|-|TRBV11-2|few
CASSLDPYLAKNIQYF
TGTGCCAGCAGCTTAGACCCCTATCTAGCCAAAAACATTCAGTACTTC
>TRBJ2-1|TRBD2|TRBV10-1|once
CASSGTSGRGYNEQFF
TGCGCCAGCAGTGGAACTAGCGGGAGGGGGTACAATGAGCAGTTCTTC
>TRBJ2-2|TRBD2|TRBV9|-
CASSGGDYRRTGELFF
TGTGCCAGCAGCGGAGGGGACTACCGGAGAACCGGGGAGCTGTTTTTT
>TRBJ2-7|-|TRBV7-9|-
CASSLSHEQYF
TGTGCCAGCAGCTTAAGCCACGAGCAGTACTTC
>TRBJ2-3|-|TRBV11-1|once
CASSLRFGVGETDTQYF
TGTGCCAGCAGCTTAAGATTCGGGGTCGGGGAAACAGATACGCAGTATTTT
>TRBJ2-3|TRBD2|TRBV27|-
CASSRPHSGRSTDTQYF
TGTGCCAGCAGTCGCCCCCACAGCGGGAGGTCTACAGATACGCAGTATTTT
>TRBJ2-3|TRBD1|TRBV2|once
CASSDEGTATDTQYF
TGTGCCAGCAGTGACGAGGGGACAGCCACAGATACGCAGTATTTT
>TRBJ1-1|-|TRBV29-1|-
CSVEDLRGNLNTEAFF
TGCAGCGTTGAAGATCTAAGGGGAAATTTGAACACTGAAGCTTTCTTT
>TRBJ1-4|-|TRBV10-1|-
CASSESGGSVYLARGEKLFF
TGCGCCAGCAGTGAGTCGGGGGGGTCCGTCTATTTGGCGCGGGGTGAAAAACTGTTTTTT
>TRBJ2-1|-|TRBV28|-
CASSFEGSSYNEQFF
TGTGCCAGCAGTTTTGAGGGAAGCTCCTACAATGAGCAGTTCTTC
>TRBJ1-4|-|TRBV30|-
CAWSPPEAPENEKLFF
TGTGCCTGGAGTCCCCCCGAGGCGCCGGAGAATGAAAAACTGTTTTTT
>TRBJ2-3|-|TRBV5-1|few
CASRPRTRSDTQYF
TGCGCCAGCAGACCTAGGACTCGTTCAGATACGCAGTATTTT
>TRBJ1-1|-|TRBV5-4|-
CASSLYTGVSFF
TGTGCCAGCAGCTTGTATACGGGGGTGTCTTTCTTT
>TRBJ2-7|-|TRBV6-5|-
CASRREKGGAYEQYF
TGTGCCAGCAGGAGAGAGAAAGGAGGAGCTTACGAGCAGTACTTC
>TRBJ1-2|TRBD1|TRBV15|-
CATSRDRGPDGYTF
TGTGCCACCAGCAGAGACAGGGGGCCGGATGGCTACACCTTC
>TRBJ2-7|TRBD1|TRBV19|few
CASSLTGGIYEQYF
TGTGCCAGTAGTCTGACAGGGGGCATCTACGAGCAGTACTTC
>TRBJ2-5|TRBD1|TRBV29-1|-
CSVEGTGGYVGRSQETQYF
TGCAGCGTTGAAGGGACAGGGGGCTATGTTGGGAGAAGCCAAGAGACCCAGTACTTC
>TRBJ1-4|-|TRBV27|-
CASSYTGRQGEKLFF
TGTGCCAGCAGCTACACCGGACGGCAGGGAGAAAAACTGTTTTTT
>TRBJ1-6|TRBD1|TRBV30|once
CAWTTGFSNSPLHF
TGTGCCTGGACGACAGGGTTCTCCAATTCACCCCTCCACTTT
>TRBJ2-7|-|TRBV15|-
CATSRGTLSYEQYF
TGTGCCACCAGCAGGGGGACTCTTTCCTACGAGCAGTACTTC
>TRBJ1-1|TRBD1|TRBV2|-
CASSRTGGTEAFF
TGTGCCAGCAGCAGGACAGGAGGCACTGAAGCTTTCTTT
>TRBJ1-5|-|TRBV10-2|few
CASRGTNNQPQHF
TGCGCCAGCAGGGGGACAAATAATCAGCCCCAGCATTTT
>TRBJ1-1|TRBD1|TRBV27|-
CASKQWDRVGGDTEAFF
TGTGCCAGCAAGCAATGGGACAGGGTAGGGGGGGACACTGAGGCTTTCTTT
>TRBJ2-3|TRBD2|TRBV28|-
CASGTSGSTDTQYF
TGTGCCAGTGGGACTAGCGGGAGCACAGATACGCAGTATTTT
>TRBJ2-7|TRBD2|TRBV27|-
CASSPGLASYEQYF
TGTGCCAGCAGTCCCGGACTAGCGTCCTACGAGCAGTACTTC
>TRBJ2-3|-|TRBV7-3|few
CASSLMSSDTQYF
TGTGCCAGCAGCTTAATGAGTTCCGATACGCAGTATTTT
>TRBJ1-2|-|TRBV14|-
CASSQVGALANYGYTF
TGTGCCAGCAGCCAAGTCGGTGCCTTAGCTAACTATGGCTACACCTTC
>TRBJ2-5|TRBD1|TRBV6-5|-
CASSYGTGVSETQYF
TGTGCCAGCAGTTATGGGACAGGGGTTAGCGAGACCCAGTACTTC